The rows below give T cell receptor beta chains drawn from one sample of a study of blood T cell repertoires in COVID-19. The data were produced by immunoSEQ multiplex PCR, yet TCRdb's version contains in-frame clones alone and is incomplete. Among 97,000 or so clones listed, 91% were seen once. Source material: peripheral blood. These receptors were collected from a man aged 18 to 35 with acute or convalescent COVID-19. Both conserved end residues are part of each CDR3. The order of the fields is V gene, D gene, J gene, clone size, CDR3 protein, CDR3 DNA. D genes are given only for firm matches. Size is omitted from some rows. Given values are once, few, many or a class for expanded clones.

>TRBV11-2|TRBD1|TRBJ2-7|NA
CASSSKTGGGPYEQYF
TGTGCCAGCAGCTCAAAGACAGGGGGCGGCCCCTACGAGCAGTACTTC
>TRBV27|TRBD1|TRBJ2-1|NA
CASSLGQAHYNEQFF
TGTGCCAGCAGTCTGGGACAGGCCCACTACAATGAGCAGTTCTTC
>TRBV3-1/TRBV3-2|TRBD2|TRBJ2-1|NA
CASSPKGTSGRYNEQFF
TGTGCCAGCAGCCCCAAGGGGACTAGCGGGCGCTACAATGAGCAGTTCTTC
>TRBV20-1|TRBD2|TRBJ2-7|once
CSASKGREVAEQYF
TGCAGTGCTAGTAAGGGGCGGGAGGTCGCCGAGCAGTACTTC
>TRBV27|TRBD2|TRBJ2-1|NA
CASSLMAGGHEQFF
TGTGCCAGCAGTTTAATGGCGGGAGGGCATGAGCAGTTCTTC
>TRBV18|NA|TRBJ2-7|NA
CASSPPQGPEQYF
TGTGCCAGCTCACCACCGCAGGGCCCCGAGCAGTACTTC
>TRBV19|NA|TRBJ1-6|NA
CASSIATGYNSPLHF
TGTGCCAGTAGTATAGCGACAGGTTATAATTCACCCCTCCACTTT
>TRBV7-8|NA|TRBJ1-1|NA
CASRVLMNTEAFF
TGTGCCAGCAGGGTCCTAATGAACACTGAAGCTTTCTTT
>TRBV18|NA|TRBJ1-1|NA
CASSPPVFRGREAFF
TGTGCCAGCTCACCACCGGTCTTCCGGGGGAGAGAAGCTTTCTTT
>TRBV7-7|TRBD1|TRBJ2-5|few
CASSPRQGEGETQYF
TGTGCCAGCAGCCCCCGGCAGGGGGAAGGGGAGACCCAGTACTTC
>TRBV2|TRBD1|TRBJ2-7|NA
CASRFIQGAVEQYF
TGTGCCAGCAGATTTATACAGGGGGCGGTCGAGCAGTACTTC
>TRBV19|NA|TRBJ2-1|NA
CASGRRESYNEQFF
TGTGCCAGTGGGAGACGTGAATCTTACAATGAGCAGTTCTTC
>TRBV5-1|NA|TRBJ1-1|NA
CASSLGTVNTEAFF
TGCGCCAGCAGCTTGGGTACGGTGAACACTGAAGCTTTCTTT
>TRBV27|NA|TRBJ2-5|NA
CASRNRASETQYF
TGTGCCAGCAGAAACAGGGCCTCGGAGACCCAGTACTTC
>TRBV6-6|TRBD1|TRBJ1-2|NA
CASSYQGQNYGYTF
TGTGCCAGCAGTTACCAGGGACAGAACTATGGCTACACCTTC
>TRBV29-1|NA|TRBJ1-1|NA
CSVLPPQRMNTEAFF
TGCAGCGTCCTACCTCCACAGAGAATGAACACTGAAGCTTTCTTT
>TRBV11-3|NA|TRBJ1-1|NA
CASSLGQPNTEAFF
TGTGCCAGCAGCTTGGGACAACCGAACACTGAAGCTTTCTTT
>TRBV4-1|NA|TRBJ1-5|few
CASSQDGMAVNQPQHF
TGCGCCAGCAGCCAAGATGGTATGGCAGTCAATCAGCCCCAGCATTTT
>TRBV9|NA|TRBJ2-1|NA
CASSPDGWSDEQFF
TGTGCCAGCAGCCCCGATGGTTGGAGCGATGAGCAGTTCTTC
>TRBV7-9|NA|TRBJ1-1|NA
CASSLAGDIEAFF
TGTGCCAGCAGCTTAGCAGGGGACATCGAAGCTTTCTTT
>TRBV5-1|TRBD1|TRBJ1-4|NA
CASSLAGTALNEKLFF
TGCGCCAGCAGCTTGGCCGGGACAGCCCTAAATGAAAAACTGTTTTTT
>TRBV24-1|NA|TRBJ2-5|few
CATSEGPPGSETQYF
TGTGCCACCAGTGAAGGGCCCCCGGGATCAGAGACCCAGTACTTC
>TRBV9|NA|TRBJ2-3|NA
CASSVGGTRLGRSTDTQYF
TGTGCCAGCAGCGTAGGGGGGACTCGCCTTGGGCGCAGCACAGATACGCAGTATTTT
>TRBV2|NA|TRBJ1-3|NA
CASRKLDGGGNTIYF
TGTGCCAGCCGAAAGCTGGACGGAGGAGGAAACACCATATATTTT
>TRBV19|NA|TRBJ1-2|NA
CASSMNRTLGYTF
TGTGCCAGTAGTATGAACAGAACCCTTGGCTACACCTTC
>TRBV29-1|NA|TRBJ1-2|NA
CSASGGGPGYTF
TGCAGCGCCTCGGGGGGGGGCCCTGGCTACACCTTC
>TRBV4-1|NA|TRBJ1-1|NA
CASSPPVGPYTEAFF
TGCGCCAGCAGCCCTCCGGTGGGGCCTTACACTGAAGCTTTCTTT
>TRBV10-2|NA|TRBJ1-1|NA
CASDDRPNTEAFF
TGCGCCAGCGATGACAGGCCGAACACTGAAGCTTTCTTT
>TRBV4-1|NA|TRBJ2-7|NA
CASSQERGGAYEQYF
TGCGCCAGCAGCCAAGAGAGGGGGGGTGCCTACGAGCAGTACTTC
>TRBV19|NA|TRBJ2-7|NA
CASAFAGTPYYEQYF
TGTGCCAGTGCCTTCGCCGGGACACCATACTACGAGCAGTACTTC
>TRBV2|NA|TRBJ2-6|once
CASSELTGPSGANVLTF
TGTGCCAGCAGCGAATTAACAGGGCCCTCTGGGGCCAACGTCCTGACTTTC
>TRBV5-1|TRBD2|TRBJ2-7|NA
CASSVGLAGYYEQYF
TGCGCCAGCAGCGTTGGACTAGCGGGCTACTACGAGCAGTACTTC
>TRBV3-1/TRBV3-2|TRBD2|TRBJ2-5|NA
CASGEGTQYF
TGTGCCAGCGGGGAGGGGACCCAGTACTTC
>TRBV27|TRBD1|TRBJ1-5|NA
CASSAGTGGNQPQHF
TGTGCCAGCAGTGCCGGGACAGGGGGCAATCAGCCCCAGCATTTT
>TRBV4-2|TRBD1|TRBJ2-7|NA
CASSQYPTGQNSYEQYF
TGTGCCAGCAGCCAATACCCGACGGGACAGAACTCCTACGAGCAGTACTTC
>TRBV5-1|TRBD2|TRBJ2-5|NA
CASSIGLAGGQETQYF
TGCGCCAGCAGCATAGGACTAGCGGGGGGCCAAGAGACCCAGTACTTC
>TRBV4-1|NA|TRBJ2-4|NA
CASSQGGGTPRAKNIQYF
TGCGCCAGCAGCCAAGGCGGAGGGACCCCCCGAGCAAAAAACATTCAGTACTTC
>TRBV9|TRBD2|TRBJ2-1|NA
CASSVGRESHNEQFF
TGTGCCAGCAGCGTAGGGCGGGAGAGTCACAATGAGCAGTTCTTC
>TRBV5-4|NA|TRBJ1-6|few
CASSRAGNSPLHF
TGTGCCAGCAGCCGGGCGGGCAATTCACCCCTCCACTTT
>TRBV7-9|NA|TRBJ1-1|NA
CASSLKAGSEAFF
TGTGCCAGCAGCTTAAAGGCAGGCTCAGAAGCTTTCTTT
>TRBV13|TRBD1|TRBJ2-2|NA
CASSLQGIGELFF
TGTGCCAGCAGCCTACAGGGGATCGGGGAGCTGTTTTTT
>TRBV5-8|NA|TRBJ2-7|NA
CASSPLRFGEQYF
TGTGCCAGCAGCCCCCTTCGTTTCGGCGAGCAGTACTTC
>TRBV11-3|NA|TRBJ2-3|NA
CASSLPGGTDTQYF
TGTGCCAGCAGCTTGCCAGGGGGCACAGATACGCAGTATTTT
>TRBV18|TRBD1|TRBJ1-4|NA
CASSPDRDQGKLFF
TGTGCCAGCTCACCCGACAGGGACCAGGGAAAACTGTTTTTT
>TRBV2|TRBD1|TRBJ2-5|NA
CASRADRGRSETQYF
TGTGCCAGCAGGGCAGACAGGGGGCGATCGGAGACCCAGTACTTC
>TRBV7-9|NA|TRBJ2-7|NA
CASSLPGSYEQYF
TGTGCCAGCAGCTTGCCCGGCTCCTACGAGCAGTACTTC
>TRBV7-9|NA|TRBJ2-5|once
CASSLAVGQETQYF
TGTGCCAGCAGCTTGGCGGTCGGCCAAGAGACCCAGTACTTC